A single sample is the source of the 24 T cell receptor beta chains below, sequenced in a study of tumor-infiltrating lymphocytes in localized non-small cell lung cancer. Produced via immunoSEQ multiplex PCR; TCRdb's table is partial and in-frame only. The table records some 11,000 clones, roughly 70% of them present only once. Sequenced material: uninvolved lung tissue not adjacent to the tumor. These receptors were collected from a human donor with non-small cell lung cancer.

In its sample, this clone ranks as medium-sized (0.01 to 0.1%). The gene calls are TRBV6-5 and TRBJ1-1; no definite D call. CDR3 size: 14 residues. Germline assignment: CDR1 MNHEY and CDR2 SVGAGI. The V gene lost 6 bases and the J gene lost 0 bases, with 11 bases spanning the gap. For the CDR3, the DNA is TGTGCCAGCAGCCCCAGAGCCATGAACACTGAAGCTTTCTTT. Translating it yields CASSPRAMNTEAFF.

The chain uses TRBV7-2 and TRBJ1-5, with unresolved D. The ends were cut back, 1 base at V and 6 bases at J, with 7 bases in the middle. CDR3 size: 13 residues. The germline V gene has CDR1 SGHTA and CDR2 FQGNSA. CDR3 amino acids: CASSLGGFQPQHF. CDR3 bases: TGTGCCAGCAGCTTAGGAGGGTTTCAGCCCCAGCATTTT.

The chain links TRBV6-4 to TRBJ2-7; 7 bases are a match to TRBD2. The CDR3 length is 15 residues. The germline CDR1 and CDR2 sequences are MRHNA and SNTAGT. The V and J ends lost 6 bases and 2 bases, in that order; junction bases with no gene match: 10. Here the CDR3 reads CASSVSSGETYEQYF. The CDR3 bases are TGTGCCAGCAGCGTATCTAGCGGAGAGACCTACGAGCAGTACTTC.

CDR3 in amino acids: CAPGELFF. DNA of the CDR3: TGTGCCCCCGGGGAGCTGTTTTTT. The V and J genes are TRBV27 and TRBJ2-2; D not resolved. The CDR3 has 8 residues. Trimming left V 11 bases short and J 6 bases short, with 1 base between. CDR1 is MNHEY, CDR2 SMNVEV, per germline (reference sequence).

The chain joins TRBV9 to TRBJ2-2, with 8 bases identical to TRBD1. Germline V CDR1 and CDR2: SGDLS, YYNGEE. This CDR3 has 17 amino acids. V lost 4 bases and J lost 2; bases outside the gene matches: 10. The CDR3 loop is CASSSAWDRINTGELFF. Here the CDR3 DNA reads TGTGCCAGCAGCTCCGCCTGGGACAGGATTAACACCGGGGAGCTGTTTTTT.

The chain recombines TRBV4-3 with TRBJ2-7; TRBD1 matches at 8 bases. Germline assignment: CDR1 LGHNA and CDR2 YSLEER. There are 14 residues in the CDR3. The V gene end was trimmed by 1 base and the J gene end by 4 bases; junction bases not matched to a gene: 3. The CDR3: CASSQGTGKYEQYF. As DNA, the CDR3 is TGCGCCAGCAGCCAAGGGACAGGGAAGTACGAGCAGTACTTC.

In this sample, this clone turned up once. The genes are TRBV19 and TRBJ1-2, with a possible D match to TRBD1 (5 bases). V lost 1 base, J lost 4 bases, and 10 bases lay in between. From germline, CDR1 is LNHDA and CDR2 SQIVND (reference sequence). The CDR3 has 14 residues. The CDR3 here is CASSIGQGPYGYTF. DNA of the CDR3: TGTGCCAGTAGTATAGGGCAGGGACCCTATGGCTACACCTTC. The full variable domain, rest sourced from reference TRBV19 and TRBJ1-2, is DGGITQSPKYLFRKEGQNVTLSCEQNLNHDAMYWYRQDPGQGLRLIYYSQIVNDFQKGDIAEGYSVSREKKESFPLTVTSAQKNPTAFYLCASSIGQGPYGYTFGSGTRLTVV.

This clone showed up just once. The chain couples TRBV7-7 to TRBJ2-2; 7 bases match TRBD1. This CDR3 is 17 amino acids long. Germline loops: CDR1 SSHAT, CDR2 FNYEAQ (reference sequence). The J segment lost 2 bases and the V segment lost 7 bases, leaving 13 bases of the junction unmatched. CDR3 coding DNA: TGTGCCAGCACAACACCCCGGGACAGAGAAAACACCGGGGAGCTGTTTTTT. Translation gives CASTTPRDRENTGELFF. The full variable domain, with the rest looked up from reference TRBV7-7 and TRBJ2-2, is GAGVSQSPRYKVTKRGQDVTLRCDPISSHATLYWYQQALGQGPEFLTYFNYEAQPDKSGLPSDRFSAERPEGSISTLTIQRTEQRDSAMYRCASTTPRDRENTGELFFGEGSRLTVL.

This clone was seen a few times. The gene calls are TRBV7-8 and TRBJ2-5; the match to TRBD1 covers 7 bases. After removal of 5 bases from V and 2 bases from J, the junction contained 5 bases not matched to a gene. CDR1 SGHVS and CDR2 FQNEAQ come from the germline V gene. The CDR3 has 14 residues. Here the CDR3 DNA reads TGTGCCAGCAGCCCCTTCAGGGGGCAAGAGACCCAGTACTTC. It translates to CASSPFRGQETQYF.

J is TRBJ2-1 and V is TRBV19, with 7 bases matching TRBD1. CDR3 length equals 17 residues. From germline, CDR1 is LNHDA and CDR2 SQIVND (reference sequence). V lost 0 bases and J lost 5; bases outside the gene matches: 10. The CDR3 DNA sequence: TGTGCCAGTAGTATAGATTTTTACAGGGGAAACAACAATGAGCAGTTCTTC. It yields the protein CASSIDFYRGNNNEQFF.

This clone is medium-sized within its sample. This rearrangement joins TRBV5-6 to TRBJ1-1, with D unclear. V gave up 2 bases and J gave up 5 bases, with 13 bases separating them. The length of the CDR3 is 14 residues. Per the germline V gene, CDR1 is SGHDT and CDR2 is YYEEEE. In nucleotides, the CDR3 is TGTGCCAGCAGCTTTTTACGCCCGGGAACTGAAGCTTTCTTT. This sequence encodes CASSFLRPGTEAFF.

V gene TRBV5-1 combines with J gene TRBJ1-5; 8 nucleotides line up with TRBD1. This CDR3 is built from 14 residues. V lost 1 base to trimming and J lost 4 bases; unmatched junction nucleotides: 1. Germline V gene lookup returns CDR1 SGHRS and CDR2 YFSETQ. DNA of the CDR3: TGCGCCAGCAGCTTGCGGACAGGGAATCAGCCCCAGCATTTT. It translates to CASSLRTGNQPQHF.

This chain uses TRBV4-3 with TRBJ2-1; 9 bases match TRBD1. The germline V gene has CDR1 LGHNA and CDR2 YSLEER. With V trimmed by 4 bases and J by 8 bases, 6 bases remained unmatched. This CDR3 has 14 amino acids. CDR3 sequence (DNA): TGCGCCAGCAGCCGGGGACAGGGTAAATATGAGCAGTTCTTC. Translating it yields CASSRGQGKYEQFF.

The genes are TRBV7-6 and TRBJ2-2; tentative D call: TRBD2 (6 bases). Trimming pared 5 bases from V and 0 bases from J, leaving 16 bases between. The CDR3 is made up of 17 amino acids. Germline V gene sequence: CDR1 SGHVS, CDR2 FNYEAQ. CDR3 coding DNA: TGTGCCAGCAGCCCCGTTCCGGCGGGGTCGAACACCGGGGAGCTGTTTTTT. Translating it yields CASSPVPAGSNTGELFF.

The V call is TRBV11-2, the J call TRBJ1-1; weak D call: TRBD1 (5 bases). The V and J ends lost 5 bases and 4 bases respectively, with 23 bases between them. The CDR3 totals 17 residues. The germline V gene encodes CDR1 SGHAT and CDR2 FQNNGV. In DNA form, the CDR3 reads TGTGCCAGCAGCCCTATCATGCAAGGCACGGGGCGCACTGAAGCTTTCTTT. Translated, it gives CASSPIMQGTGRTEAFF.

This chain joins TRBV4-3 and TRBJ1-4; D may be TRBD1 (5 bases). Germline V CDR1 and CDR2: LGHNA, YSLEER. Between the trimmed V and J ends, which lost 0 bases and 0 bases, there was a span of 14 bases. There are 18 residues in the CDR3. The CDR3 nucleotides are TGCGCCAGCAGCCAAGAGTCGGGGCCCCTTGCAACTAATGAAAAACTGTTTTTT. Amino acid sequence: CASSQESGPLATNEKLFF.

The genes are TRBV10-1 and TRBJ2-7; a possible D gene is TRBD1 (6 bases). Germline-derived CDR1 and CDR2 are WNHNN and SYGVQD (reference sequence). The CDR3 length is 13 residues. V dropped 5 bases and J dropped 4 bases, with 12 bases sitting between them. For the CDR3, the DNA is TGCGCCAGCAGTATGACAGGACTTTACGAGCAGTACTTC. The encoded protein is CASSMTGLYEQYF.

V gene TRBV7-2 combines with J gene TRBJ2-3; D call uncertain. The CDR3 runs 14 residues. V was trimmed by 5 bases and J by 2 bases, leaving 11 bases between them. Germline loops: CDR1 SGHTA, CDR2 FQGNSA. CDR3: CASSKDHDTDTQYF. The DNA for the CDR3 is TGTGCCAGCAGCAAGGACCACGACACAGATACGCAGTATTTT.

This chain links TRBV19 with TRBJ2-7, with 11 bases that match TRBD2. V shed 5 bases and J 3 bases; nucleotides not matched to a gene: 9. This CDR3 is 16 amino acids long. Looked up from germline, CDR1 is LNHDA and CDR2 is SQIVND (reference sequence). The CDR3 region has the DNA TGTGCCAGTAGTTCTACGACTAGCGGGATCGTCTACGAGCAGTACTTC. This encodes CASSSTTSGIVYEQYF.

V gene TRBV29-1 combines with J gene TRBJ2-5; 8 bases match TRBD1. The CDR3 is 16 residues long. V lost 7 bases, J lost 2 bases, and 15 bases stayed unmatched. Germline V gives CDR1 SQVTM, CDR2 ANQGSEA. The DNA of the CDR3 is TGCAGCGCCGATGATCCGGGACAGGTACCTCAAGAGACCCAGTACTTC. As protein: CSADDPGQVPQETQYF. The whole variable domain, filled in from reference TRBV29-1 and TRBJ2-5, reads SAVISQKPSRDICQRGTSLTIQCQVDSQVTMMFWYRQQPGQSLTLIATANQGSEATYESGFVIDKFPISRPNLTFSTLTVSNMSPEDSSIYLCSADDPGQVPQETQYFGPGTRLLVL.

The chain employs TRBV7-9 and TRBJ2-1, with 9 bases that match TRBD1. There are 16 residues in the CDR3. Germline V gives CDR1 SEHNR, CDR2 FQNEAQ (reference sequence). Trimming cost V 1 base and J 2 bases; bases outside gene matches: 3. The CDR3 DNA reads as TGTGCCAGCAGCTTAGATGGGACAGGGACCTACAATGAGCAGTTCTTC. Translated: CASSLDGTGTYNEQFF.

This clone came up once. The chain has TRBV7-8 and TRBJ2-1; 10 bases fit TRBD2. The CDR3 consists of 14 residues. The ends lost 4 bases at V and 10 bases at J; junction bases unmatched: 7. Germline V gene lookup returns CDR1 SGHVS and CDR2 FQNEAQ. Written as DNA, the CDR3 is TGTGCCAGCAGCTGGGACCGGGGACTAGCGGAGCAGTTCTTC. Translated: CASSWDRGLAEQFF.

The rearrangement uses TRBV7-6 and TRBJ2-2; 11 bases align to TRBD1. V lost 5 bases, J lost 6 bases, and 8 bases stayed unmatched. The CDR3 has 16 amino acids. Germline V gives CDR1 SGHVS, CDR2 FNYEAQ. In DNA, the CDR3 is TGTGCCAGCAGCCTCACCGGGACAGGGGGACCCGGGGAGCTGTTTTTT. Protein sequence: CASSLTGTGGPGELFF.

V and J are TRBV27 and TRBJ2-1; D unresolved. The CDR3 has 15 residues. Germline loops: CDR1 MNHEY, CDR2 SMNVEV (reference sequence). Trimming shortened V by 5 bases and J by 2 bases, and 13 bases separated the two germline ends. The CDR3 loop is CASSPGARTYNEQFF. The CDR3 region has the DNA TGTGCCAGCAGTCCCGGAGCGAGGACCTACAATGAGCAGTTCTTC.